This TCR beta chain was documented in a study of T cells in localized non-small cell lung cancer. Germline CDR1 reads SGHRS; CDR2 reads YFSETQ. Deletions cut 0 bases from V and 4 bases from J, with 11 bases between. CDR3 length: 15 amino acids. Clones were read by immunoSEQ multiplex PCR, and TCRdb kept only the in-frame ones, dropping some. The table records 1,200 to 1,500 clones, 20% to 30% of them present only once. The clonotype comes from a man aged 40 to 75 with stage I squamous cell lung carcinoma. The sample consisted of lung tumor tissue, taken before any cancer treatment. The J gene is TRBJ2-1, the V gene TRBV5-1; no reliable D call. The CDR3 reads CASSLVRGEYNEQFF. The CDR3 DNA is TGCGCCAGCAGCTTGGTCCGCGGAGAATACAATGAGCAGTTCTTC.